This entry concerns a single T cell receptor beta chain. The antigen it recognizes is unknown. No quality values exist for individual bases; no much larger clone is one base distant. Patients underwent resection in Japan or China between about 2013 and 2018. Two lung cancer pathologists independently reviewed H&E slides to confirm the histologic diagnosis of every case. For nucleic acid extraction, premalignant or tumor cells were enriched by macro-dissection following pathologic assessment. FFPE tissue was used for DNA isolation with the AllPrep DNA/RNA FFPE Kit. The data were taken from a study of immune evolution from preneoplasia to lung adenocarcinoma (dated by TCRdb to the early 2020s). For the wider study: No AAH lesions showed HLA loss of heterozygosity, compared with 7% of AIS, roughly 15% of MIA and around 30% of ADC lesions. The study used immune gene expression, TCR sequencing and multiplex immunofluorescence to profile the immune contexture of lung adenocarcinoma precursors and invasive adenocarcinoma. POLYSOLVER was used to infer Class I HLA alleles from exome data, and LOHHLA was used to detect allele-specific HLA loss. TCR sequencing data came from 50 to 55 patients. Resected precursor lesions (AAH, AIS, MIA) and invasive adenocarcinomas were each compared against paired morphologically normal lung tissue. The overall cohort comprised roughly 52 patients with pulmonary nodules who underwent surgical resection. It was reported in the study that about 100 samples were used for TCR sequencing. Sample size was based on specimen availability rather than a prior power calculation. The immune data were combined with whole exome sequencing and methylation data from the same cohort of nodules. What the research found in general, with its limitations: The highest clonality was observed in normal lung, whereas higher T cell density and diversity but lower clonality appeared to be present in later-stage lesions. Because every patient came from Japan and China, how well the results apply to Western populations was uncertain. Normal lung had the highest top T cell clone frequencies, which appeared to decline progressively from AAH through AIS, MIA and invasive adenocarcinoma. The highest T cell clonality was observed in KRAS-mutant nodules compared with EGFR-mutant or double wild-type lesions. The findings were based on association rather than direct causation, and larger cohorts with long-term follow-up and longitudinal biopsies were deemed needed.

The cysteine opens and the phenylalanine closes a CDR3 of 15 amino acids. The read is trimmed to its CDR3 DNA, 45 bases read in frame from base 1. The germline V gene gives CDR1 as SGHVS and CDR2 as FNYEAQ. V is reduced by 8 bases and J by 12 bases, leaving a spacing of 26 bases between them. Using the immunoSEQ hsTCRbeta Kit, TCR beta CDR3 regions were sequenced from DNA. The source study handled its data this way. The ImmunoSEQ Analyzer was used to analyse the TCR sequencing data. T cell clonality was calculated on productive rearrangements as 1 minus Pielou's evenness. The inverse Simpson index, applied to productive templates, was used to measure T cell diversity. T cell density was TCR beta template counts normalized to usable DNA, estimated by amplifying and sequencing housekeeping genes. Two-sided Kruskal-Wallis tests were used to compare TCR metrics between histologic stages. In its TCRdb copy, this immuneACCESS table keeps in-frame sequences only and misses some clones. Where compared with another copy, unresolved V genes explain less than half of these, and the others have no known cause. The V and J calls and clone size come from that table; D and trimming were worked out from the DNA. This sample comprises roughly 40,000 clones, less than 85% of them detected only once. The ten most abundant clones make up around 5.1% of the sample.

The sequence was collected from a person between 55 and 70 years old with lung adenocarcinoma. The chain is assembled from TRBV7-6 and TRBJ2-1, with an unclear D gene assignment. Sequenced sample: FFPE invasive lung adenocarcinoma tissue. According to the study, the label for this sample's cell subset or site signals: frankly invasive lung adenocarcinoma (ADC). The CDR3 region has the sequence CASGSAGRQHSRQFF. The nucleotide sequence is given as TGTGCCAGCGGGTCAGCTGGTAGGCAACACTCTAGGCAGTTCTTC.